Presented here are 9 T cell receptor beta chains from one specimen sequenced in a study of CD4 T cells in relation to SARS-CoV-2 and coronaviruses (dated by TCRdb to about 2021). The method behind the library was the immunoSEQ multiplex PCR assay. TCRdb mirrors the immuneACCESS table, restricted to in-frame sequences. Some clones are absent from its copies; in checked studies, under half trace to an unresolved V gene, and the reason for the others is unknown. For this sample the table gives about 59,000 clones, of which 70% to 90% were detected only once. Clones ranked in the top ten supply 1.3% to 1.5% of the sample. CD4+ T cells from unexposed donors were collected before the COVID-19 pandemic (2011-2018). Sequenced: memory CD4+ T cells from PBMCs. Interpreted using the paper, the cell subset or site label stands for: memory (non-naive) CD4+ T cells. All receptors derive from a human donor in good health.

The rearrangement uses TRBV28 and TRBJ2-7; TRBD1 agrees at 7 bases. Germline V gene data show CDR1 as MDHEN and CDR2 as SYDVKM. The CDR3 covers 14 residues. Trimming at V came to 7 bases and at J to 5 bases, leaving 11 bases not matched to a gene. The CDR3 loop is CASTSRGRVNEQYF. CDR3 DNA sequence: TGTGCCAGCACCTCCAGGGGGAGAGTCAACGAGCAGTACTTC.

The rearrangement uses TRBV24-1 and TRBJ1-1; no reliable D call. Between the trimmed V and J ends, which lost 9 bases and 1 base, there was a span of 11 bases. The CDR3 runs to 13 residues. CDR1 is KGHDR and CDR2 is SFDVKD in the germline V gene. For the CDR3, the DNA is TGTGCCACCGCTGACGGACGGAACACTGAAGCTTTCTTT. The encoded protein is CATADGRNTEAFF.

This clone showed up just once. The CDR3 protein is CASSPQREWRAYEQYF. The CDR3 coding sequence is TGTGCCAGCTCACCACAAAGGGAGTGGCGGGCCTACGAGCAGTACTTC. The chain links TRBV18 to TRBJ2-7; a possible D gene is TRBD2 (5 bases). V lost 1 base, J lost 2 bases, and 15 bases lay in between. The CDR3 has 16 residues. The V gene's germline CDR1 is KGHSH and CDR2 LQKENI.

The genes are TRBV7-2 and TRBJ2-1; 8 bases map to TRBD2. Trimming cost V 1 base and J 9 bases; bases outside gene matches: 14. The V gene's germline CDR1 is SGHTA and CDR2 FQGNSA. CDR3 length: 17 residues. The CDR3 loop reads CASSLEVRASGRGEQFF. The CDR3 DNA reads TGTGCCAGCAGCTTAGAGGTCCGGGCTAGCGGGCGGGGTGAGCAGTTCTTC.

DNA for the CDR3: TGTGCCAGCTCACCAAATGCAGGGGTTGGCTACACCTTC. This sequence encodes CASSPNAGVGYTF. The chain couples TRBV18 to TRBJ1-2; D might be TRBD1 (6 bases). Trimming stripped 2 bases from V and 7 bases from J, with 11 bases between. This CDR3 has 13 residues. Per germline, CDR1 KGHSH and CDR2 LQKENI. Looking up the rest from reference TRBV18 and TRBJ1-2 gives the full variable domain: NAGVMQNPRHLVRRRGQEARLRCSPMKGHSHVYWYRQLPEEGLKFMVYLQKENIIDESGMPKERFSAEFPKEGPSILRIQQVVRGDSAAYFCASSPNAGVGYTFGSGTRLTVV.

J is TRBJ2-2 and V is TRBV6-5, with a possible D match to TRBD1 (6 bases). CDR3 length: 15 amino acids. Germline V CDR1 and CDR2: MNHEY, SVGAGI. V was trimmed by 7 bases and J by 3 bases, leaving 15 bases between them. The CDR3 coding sequence is TGTGCCAGCACCCAGGGGTACACTTACACCGGGGAGCTGTTTTTT. It codes for CASTQGYTYTGELFF.

The gene calls are TRBV19 and TRBJ1-2; D might be TRBD1 (6 bases). The CDR3 loop spans 14 amino acids. Germline loops: CDR1 LNHDA, CDR2 SQIVND (reference sequence). Deletions cut 7 bases from V and 9 bases from J, with 21 bases between. CDR3 protein: CASKNSGAGERYTF. The CDR3 nucleotides are TGTGCCAGTAAAAATTCGGGGGCCGGTGAGCGCTACACCTTC.

The chain has TRBV28 and TRBJ2-5, with D perhaps matching TRBD1 (6 bases). The germline V and J ends were trimmed by 2 bases and 4 bases, with 11 bases remaining between them. Looked up from germline, CDR1 is MDHEN and CDR2 is SYDVKM. CDR3 length: 14 amino acids. For the CDR3, the DNA is TGTGCCAGCAGTTTAAGTCAGGGGTTAGAGACCCAGTACTTC. Its translation: CASSLSQGLETQYF.

The chain combines TRBV27 with TRBJ2-1; D perhaps matches TRBD2 (6 bases). CDR3 length: 15 amino acids. Germline-derived CDR1 and CDR2 are MNHEY and SMNVEV (reference sequence). V gave up 3 bases and J gave up 2 bases, with 11 bases separating them. This CDR3 is CASSFRRGTYNEQFF. The CDR3 nucleotides read TGTGCCAGCAGTTTTAGGCGGGGCACCTACAATGAGCAGTTCTTC.